This T cell receptor beta chain came from a study of patients and donors after allogeneic stem cell transplantation. This clonotype was observed a handful of times. The CDR3 length is 17 residues. The ends lost 4 bases at V and 2 bases at J; junction bases unmatched: 10. Per the germline V gene, CDR1 is SGHRS and CDR2 is YFSETQ. TCRdb recomputed calls from the RT-PCR reads with MiXCR, one row per CDR3 protein. The profile shows about 410,000 distinct CDR3 sequences, roughly 16% of them singletons. Input material: blood, either unsorted or a sorted T cell fraction (not recorded which). The sequence derives from a human donor who was either an allogeneic HSCT recipient or a stem cell or donor lymphocyte infusion donor (not recorded which). It is not recorded whose cells these are; they may come from a transplant donor. The rearrangement joins TRBV5-1 to TRBJ2-3; 10 bases align to TRBD2. CDR3 sequence (DNA): TGCGCCAGCAGCCAGACCCCTAGCGGGAGTGTCACAGATACGCAGTATTTT. It translates to CASSQTPSGSVTDTQYF.